The following is a T cell receptor (beta chain) sequence with its context. Its antigen remains unknown. The data were obtained in a study of cytomegalovirus exposure and HLA in healthy donors. The V gene's germline CDR1 is MNHEY and CDR2 SMNVEV (reference sequence). Trimming shortened V by 4 bases and J by 8 bases, and 20 bases separated the two germline ends. The length of the CDR3 is 15 residues. Among the donors, all were healthy bone marrow donors. Study conclusions and caveats: It was reported that the classifier diagnosed cytomegalovirus status with high specificity and sensitivity in both the original and validation cohorts. More than 15,000 TCR beta sequences were associated with HLA alleles at 0.05 false discovery rate in a later analysis.

In the PCR, 60 Vbeta and 13 Jbeta primers were used. Some clones are missing from TCRdb's copy, which holds only in-frame ones; the method was immunoSEQ multiplex PCR. The table includes some 96,000 clones, around 64% detected once. The receptor was isolated from a man aged 55 to 70 in good health and CMV-seronegative. The genes are TRBV27 and TRBJ1-2, with a tentative D call TRBD1 (5 bases). Input material: PBMCs. Here the CDR3 DNA reads TGTGCCAGCAGTTCCCCGGGACTCCCCTCGAGCGGCTACACCTTC. Residues: CASSSPGLPSSGYTF.